Each of the 10 T cell receptor beta chains below was sequenced from the same sample in a study of cytomegalovirus exposure and HLA in healthy donors. PCR primers comprised 60 Vbeta and 13 Jbeta primers. TCRdb's table, derived via immunoSEQ multiplex PCR, lists solely in-frame clones and lacks some. This sample has 140,000 to 150,000 clones, with 65% to 80% found just once. Input material: PBMCs. The receptors were gathered from a male donor in good health and CMV-seronegative.

The rearrangement links TRBV19 to TRBJ2-3; 10 bases match TRBD2. The CDR3 has 17 residues. V trimming: 6 bases; J trimming: 0 bases; junction bases outside the gene matches: 9. Per the germline V gene, CDR1 is LNHDA and CDR2 is SQIVND (reference sequence). This CDR3 is CASRPPGLASSTDTQYF. The CDR3 nucleotides read TGTGCCAGTAGGCCACCGGGACTAGCGTCTAGCACAGATACGCAGTATTTT.

The rearrangement joins TRBV19 to TRBJ2-5; tentatively, D is TRBD1 (5 bases). Trimming removed 9 bases at V and 1 base at J, with 9 bases between. There are 12 residues in the CDR3. CDR1 and CDR2 (germline): LNHDA, SQIVND (reference sequence). Here the CDR3 DNA reads TGTGCCAGCTCTAGGGGCCAAGAGACCCAGTACTTC. Encoded protein: CASSRGQETQYF. Using reference TRBV19 and TRBJ2-5 for the parts outside the CDR3, the full variable domain is DGGITQSPKYLFRKEGQNVTLSCEQNLNHDAMYWYRQDPGQGLRLIYYSQIVNDFQKGDIAEGYSVSREKKESFPLTVTSAQKNPTAFYLCASSRGQETQYFGPGTRLLVL.

This sequence joins TRBV18 and TRBJ1-2, with D possibly matching TRBD1 (5 bases). Germline V gene sequence: CDR1 KGHSH, CDR2 LQKENI. This CDR3 spans 13 amino acids. Trimming stripped 3 bases from V and 2 bases from J, with 7 bases between. CDR3 in DNA: TGTGCCAGCTCACCGACAGCGAACTATGGCTACACCTTC. Its translation is CASSPTANYGYTF. The full variable domain, with the rest looked up from reference TRBV18 and TRBJ1-2, is NAGVMQNPRHLVRRRGQEARLRCSPMKGHSHVYWYRQLPEEGLKFMVYLQKENIIDESGMPKERFSAEFPKEGPSILRIQQVVRGDSAAYFCASSPTANYGYTFGSGTRLTVV.

This clone was picked up one time. The chain carries TRBV27 and TRBJ2-5, with a possible D match to TRBD1 (6 bases). V lost 6 bases and J lost 2, with 16 bases in between. Germline CDR1 is MNHEY and CDR2 is SMNVEV (reference sequence). The CDR3 consists of 15 residues. CDR3: CASRHLTQGQETQYF. In DNA, the CDR3 is TGTGCCAGCAGGCACCTAACTCAGGGGCAAGAGACCCAGTACTTC.

V usage is TRBV5-4 and J usage is TRBJ2-5; TRBD2 agrees at 10 bases. Germline CDR1 SGHNT, CDR2 YYREEE (reference sequence). V shed 6 bases, J shed 5 bases, and the junction held 4 bases outside the gene matches. CDR3 length: 13 amino acids. Here the CDR3 reads CASKLSGRETQYF. Here the CDR3 DNA reads TGTGCCAGCAAACTTAGCGGGAGGGAGACCCAGTACTTC.

This rearrangement joins TRBV5-4 to TRBJ1-1; D not resolved. This CDR3 region has 13 residues. Germline V CDR1 and CDR2: SGHNT, YYREEE (reference sequence). V was cut by 6 bases and J by 3 bases, with 12 bases left in between. This CDR3 is CASINREYTEAFF. DNA for the CDR3: TGTGCCAGCATAAATCGCGAGTACACTGAAGCTTTCTTT.

The chain is built from TRBV5-4 and TRBJ2-1; 7 nucleotides agree with TRBD1. The length of the CDR3 is 14 residues. With 4 bases clipped from V and 9 bases from J, the junction kept 10 bases outside the gene matches. CDR1 is SGHNT and CDR2 is YYREEE in the germline V gene (reference sequence). The CDR3 here is CASSPLIDRAEQFF. CDR3 nucleotide sequence: TGTGCCAGCAGCCCGTTGATTGACAGGGCTGAGCAGTTCTTC.

This clone was seen just once. V is TRBV7-9 and J is TRBJ2-1; possible D gene TRBD1, 7 bases. Trimming cost V 3 bases and J 6 bases, with 15 bases left between them. Germline CDR1 SEHNR, CDR2 FQNEAQ (reference sequence). The CDR3 totals 15 residues. The CDR3 is CASSFRGVGSNEQFF. Written as DNA, the CDR3 is TGTGCCAGCAGCTTCAGGGGGGTTGGTTCCAATGAGCAGTTCTTC.

The CDR3 DNA sequence: TGCGCCAGCAGCTTGCGACTAGCGGGGGGGAATGAGCAGTTCTTC. Its protein is CASSLRLAGGNEQFF. This chain connects TRBV5-1 to TRBJ2-1; TRBD2 aligns across 14 bases. The V gene end was trimmed by 1 base and the J gene end by 7 bases; junction bases not matched to a gene: 1. CDR3 length: 15 residues. CDR1 and CDR2 (germline): SGHRS, YFSETQ.

The V gene is TRBV13, the J gene TRBJ2-5; 8 nucleotides align to TRBD1. Germline loops: CDR1 PRHDT, CDR2 FYEKMQ (reference sequence). V dropped 3 bases and J dropped 11; count of bases not matched to a gene: 14. This CDR3 comprises 15 residues. CDR3 protein: CASSFTRTGIGEQYF. The CDR3 region has the DNA TGTGCCAGCAGCTTTACCCGGACAGGGATAGGGGAGCAGTACTTC.